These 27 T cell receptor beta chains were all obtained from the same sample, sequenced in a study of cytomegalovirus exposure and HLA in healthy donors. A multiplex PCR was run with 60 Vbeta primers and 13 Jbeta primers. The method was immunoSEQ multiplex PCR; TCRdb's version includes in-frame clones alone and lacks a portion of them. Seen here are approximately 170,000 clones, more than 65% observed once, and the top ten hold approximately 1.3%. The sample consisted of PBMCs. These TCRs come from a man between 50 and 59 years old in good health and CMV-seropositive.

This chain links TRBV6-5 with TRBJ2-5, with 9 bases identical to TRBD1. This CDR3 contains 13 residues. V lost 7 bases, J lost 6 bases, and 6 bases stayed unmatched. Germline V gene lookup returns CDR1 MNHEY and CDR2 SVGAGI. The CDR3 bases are TGTGCCAGCAACCTACAGGGGGCGAAGACCCAGTACTTC. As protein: CASNLQGAKTQYF.

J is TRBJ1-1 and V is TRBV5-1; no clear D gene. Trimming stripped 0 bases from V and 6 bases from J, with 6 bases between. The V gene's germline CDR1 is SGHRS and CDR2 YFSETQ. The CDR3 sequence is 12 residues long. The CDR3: CASSLDGAEAFF. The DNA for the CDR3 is TGCGCCAGCAGCTTGGACGGGGCTGAAGCTTTCTTT.

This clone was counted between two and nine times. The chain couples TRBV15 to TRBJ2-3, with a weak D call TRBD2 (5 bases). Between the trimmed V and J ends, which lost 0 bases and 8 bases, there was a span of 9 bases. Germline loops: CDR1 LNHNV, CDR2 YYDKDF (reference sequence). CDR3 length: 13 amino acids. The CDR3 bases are TGTGCCACCAGCAGAGATCAAAGCGGTACGCAGTATTTT. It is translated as CATSRDQSGTQYF.

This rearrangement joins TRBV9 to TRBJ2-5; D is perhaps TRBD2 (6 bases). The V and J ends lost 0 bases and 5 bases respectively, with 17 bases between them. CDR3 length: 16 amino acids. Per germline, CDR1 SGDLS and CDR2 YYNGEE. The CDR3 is CASSVGSSLRGETQYF. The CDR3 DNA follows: TGTGCCAGCAGCGTAGGGAGCAGCCTCCGGGGGGAGACCCAGTACTTC.

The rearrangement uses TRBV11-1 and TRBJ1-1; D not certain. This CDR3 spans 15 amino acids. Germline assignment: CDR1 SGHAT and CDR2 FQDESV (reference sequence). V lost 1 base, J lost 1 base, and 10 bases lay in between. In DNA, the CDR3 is TGTGCCAGCAGCTTAGGCGGGGTGTGGAACACTGAAGCTTTCTTT. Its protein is CASSLGGVWNTEAFF.

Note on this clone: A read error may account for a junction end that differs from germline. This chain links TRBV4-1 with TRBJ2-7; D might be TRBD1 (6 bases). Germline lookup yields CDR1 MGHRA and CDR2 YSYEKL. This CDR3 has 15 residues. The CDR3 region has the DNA TGCGTCAGCAGCCCACCGGGACACTCATCCTACGAGCAGTACTTC. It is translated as CVSSPPGHSSYEQYF.

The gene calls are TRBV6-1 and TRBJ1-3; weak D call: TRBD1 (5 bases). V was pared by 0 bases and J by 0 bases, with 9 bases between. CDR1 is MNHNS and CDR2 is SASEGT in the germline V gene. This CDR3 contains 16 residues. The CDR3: CASSEAEGLSGNTIYF. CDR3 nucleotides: TGTGCCAGCAGTGAAGCGGAGGGACTCTCTGGAAACACCATATATTTT.

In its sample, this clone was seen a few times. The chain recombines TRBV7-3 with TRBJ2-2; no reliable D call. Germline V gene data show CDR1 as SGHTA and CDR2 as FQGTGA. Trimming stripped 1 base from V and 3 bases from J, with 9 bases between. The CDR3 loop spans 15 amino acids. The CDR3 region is CASSLNPTYTGELFF. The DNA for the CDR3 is TGTGCCAGCAGCTTAAATCCCACTTACACCGGGGAGCTGTTTTTT.

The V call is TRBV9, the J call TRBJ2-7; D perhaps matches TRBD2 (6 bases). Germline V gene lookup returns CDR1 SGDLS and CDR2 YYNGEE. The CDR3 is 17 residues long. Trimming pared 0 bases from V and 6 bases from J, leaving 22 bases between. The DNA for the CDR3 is TGTGCCAGCAGCGTAGGTCTTTCTCGCGGGAAGGGACGCGAGCAGTACTTC. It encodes CASSVGLSRGKGREQYF.

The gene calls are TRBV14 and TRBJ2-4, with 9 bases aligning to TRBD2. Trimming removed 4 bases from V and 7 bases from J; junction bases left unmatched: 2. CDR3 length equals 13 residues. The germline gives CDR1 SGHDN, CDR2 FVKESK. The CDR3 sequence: CASSPSGRNIQYF. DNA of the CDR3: TGTGCCAGCAGCCCGAGCGGGAGGAACATTCAGTACTTC.

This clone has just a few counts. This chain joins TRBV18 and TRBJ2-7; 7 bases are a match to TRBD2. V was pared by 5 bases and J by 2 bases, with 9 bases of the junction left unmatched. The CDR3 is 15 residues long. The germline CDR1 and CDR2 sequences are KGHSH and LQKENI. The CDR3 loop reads CASSMRAGDPYEQYF. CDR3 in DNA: TGTGCCAGCTCAATGCGGGCGGGAGACCCCTACGAGCAGTACTTC.

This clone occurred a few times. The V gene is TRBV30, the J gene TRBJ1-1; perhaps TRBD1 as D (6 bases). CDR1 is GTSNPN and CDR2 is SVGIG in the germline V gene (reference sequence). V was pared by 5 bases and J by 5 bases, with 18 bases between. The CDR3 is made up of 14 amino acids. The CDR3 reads CAWAGQGRGTEAFF. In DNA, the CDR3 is TGTGCCTGGGCAGGGCAGGGAAGGGGGACTGAAGCTTTCTTT.

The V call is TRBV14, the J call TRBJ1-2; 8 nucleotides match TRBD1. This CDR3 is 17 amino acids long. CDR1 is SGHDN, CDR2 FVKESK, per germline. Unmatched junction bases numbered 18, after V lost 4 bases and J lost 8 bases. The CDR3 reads CASSPTGQAILRGGYTF. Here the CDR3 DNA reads TGTGCCAGCAGCCCCACGGGACAGGCAATCCTAAGGGGAGGCTACACCTTC.

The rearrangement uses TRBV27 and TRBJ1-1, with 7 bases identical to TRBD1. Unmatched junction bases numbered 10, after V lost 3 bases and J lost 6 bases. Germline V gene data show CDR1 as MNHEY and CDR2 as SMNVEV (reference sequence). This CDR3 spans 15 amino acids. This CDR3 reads CASSLTDRQGAEAFF. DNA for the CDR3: TGTGCCAGCAGTTTGACTGACCGACAGGGCGCTGAAGCTTTCTTT.

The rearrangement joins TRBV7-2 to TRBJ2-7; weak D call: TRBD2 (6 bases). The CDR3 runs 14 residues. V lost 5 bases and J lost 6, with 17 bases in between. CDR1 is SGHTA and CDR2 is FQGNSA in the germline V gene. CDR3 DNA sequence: TGTGCCAGCAGCACAGCGGGCTACATTCGCGAGCAGTACTTC. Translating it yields CASSTAGYIREQYF.

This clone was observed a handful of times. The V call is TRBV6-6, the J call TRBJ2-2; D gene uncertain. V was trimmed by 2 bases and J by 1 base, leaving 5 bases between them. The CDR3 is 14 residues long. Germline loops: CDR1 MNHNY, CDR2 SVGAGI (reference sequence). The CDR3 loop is CASSYGRNTGELFF. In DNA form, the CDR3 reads TGTGCCAGCAGTTACGGGCGGAACACCGGGGAGCTGTTTTTT.

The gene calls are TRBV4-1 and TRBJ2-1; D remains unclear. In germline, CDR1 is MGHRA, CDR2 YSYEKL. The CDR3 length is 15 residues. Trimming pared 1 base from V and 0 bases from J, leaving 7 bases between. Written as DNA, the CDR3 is TGCGCCAGCAGCCAAGTAGCTAGCTCCTACAATGAGCAGTTCTTC. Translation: CASSQVASSYNEQFF.

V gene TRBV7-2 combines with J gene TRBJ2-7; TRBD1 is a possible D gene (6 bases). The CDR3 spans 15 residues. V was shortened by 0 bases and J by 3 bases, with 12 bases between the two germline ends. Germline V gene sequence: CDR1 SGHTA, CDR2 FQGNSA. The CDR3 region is CASSLAQGKIYEQYF. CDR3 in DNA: TGTGCCAGCAGCTTAGCGCAGGGGAAGATCTACGAGCAGTACTTC.

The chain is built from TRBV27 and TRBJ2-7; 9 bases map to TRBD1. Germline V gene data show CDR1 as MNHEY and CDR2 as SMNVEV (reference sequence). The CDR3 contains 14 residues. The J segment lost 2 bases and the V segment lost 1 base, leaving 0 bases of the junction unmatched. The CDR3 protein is CASSLWDRAYEQYF. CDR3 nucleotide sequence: TGTGCCAGCAGTTTATGGGACAGGGCCTACGAGCAGTACTTC.

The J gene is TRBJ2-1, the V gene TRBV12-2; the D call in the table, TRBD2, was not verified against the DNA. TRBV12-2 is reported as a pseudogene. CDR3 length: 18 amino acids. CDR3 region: CASRPRRGYSDIYNEQFF. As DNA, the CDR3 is TGTGCAAGTCGCCCCCGGCGGGGGTATTCTGACATCTACAATGAGCAGTTCTTC.

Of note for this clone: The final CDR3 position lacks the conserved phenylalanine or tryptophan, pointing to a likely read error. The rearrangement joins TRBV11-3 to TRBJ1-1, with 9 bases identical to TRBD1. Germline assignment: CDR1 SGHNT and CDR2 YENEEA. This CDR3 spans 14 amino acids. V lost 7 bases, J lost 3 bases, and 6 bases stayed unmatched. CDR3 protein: CASIRQGVYTEAFL. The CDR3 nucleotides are TGTGCCAGCATCCGACAGGGGGTGTACACTGAAGCTTTCCTT.

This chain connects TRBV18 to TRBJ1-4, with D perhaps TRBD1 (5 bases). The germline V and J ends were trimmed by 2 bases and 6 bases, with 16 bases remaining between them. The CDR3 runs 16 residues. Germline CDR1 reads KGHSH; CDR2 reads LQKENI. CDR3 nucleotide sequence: TGTGCCAGCTCACCAAGGAGCCAGGGCGGGGATGAAAAACTGTTTTTT. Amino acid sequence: CASSPRSQGGDEKLFF.

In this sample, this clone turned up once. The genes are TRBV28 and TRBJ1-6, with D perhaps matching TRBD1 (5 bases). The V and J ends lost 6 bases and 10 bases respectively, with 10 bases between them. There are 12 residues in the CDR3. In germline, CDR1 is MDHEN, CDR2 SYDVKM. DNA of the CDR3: TGTGCCAGCAGAGCAGGGTTATCACCCCTCCACTTT. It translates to CASRAGLSPLHF.

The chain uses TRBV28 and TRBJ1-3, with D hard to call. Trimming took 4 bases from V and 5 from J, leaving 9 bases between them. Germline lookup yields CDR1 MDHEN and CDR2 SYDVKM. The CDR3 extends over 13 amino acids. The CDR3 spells CASSYGYRNTIYF. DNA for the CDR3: TGTGCCAGCAGTTACGGGTATCGAAACACCATATATTTT.

CDR3 in DNA: TGTGCCAGCAGCTTAGAGGGCGGGACAGCCACCTACGAGCAGTACTTC. It specifies CASSLEGGTATYEQYF. The chain joins TRBV11-2 to TRBJ2-7; D might be TRBD1 (7 bases). V shed 0 bases and J shed 2 bases, with 14 bases lying between them. The CDR3 runs to 16 residues. The germline gives CDR1 SGHAT, CDR2 FQNNGV. Variable domain in full (rest from reference TRBV11-2 and TRBJ2-7): EAGVAQSPRYKIIEKRQSVAFWCNPISGHATLYWYQQILGQGPKLLIQFQNNGVVDDSQLPKDRFSAERLKGVDSTLKIQPAKLEDSAVYLCASSLEGGTATYEQYFGPGTRLTVT.

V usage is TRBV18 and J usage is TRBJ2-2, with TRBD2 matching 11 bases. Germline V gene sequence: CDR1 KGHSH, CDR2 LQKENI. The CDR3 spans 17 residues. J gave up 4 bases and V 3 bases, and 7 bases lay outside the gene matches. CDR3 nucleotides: TGTGCCAGCTCACCTCCGGGACTAGCGGTTGGCACCGGGGAGCTGTTTTTT. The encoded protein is CASSPPGLAVGTGELFF.

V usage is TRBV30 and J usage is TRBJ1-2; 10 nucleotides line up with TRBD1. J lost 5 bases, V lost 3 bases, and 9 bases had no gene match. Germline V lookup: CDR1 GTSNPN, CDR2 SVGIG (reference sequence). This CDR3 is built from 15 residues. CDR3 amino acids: CAWSPGGQGNYGYTF. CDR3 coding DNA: TGTGCCTGGAGCCCCGGGGGACAGGGGAATTATGGCTACACCTTC.